This TCR beta chain was identified in a study of siplizumab effects on memory and regulatory T cells. Study-wide points: A mean of around 69% of mappable alloreactive CD4+ clones were Treg-derived with siplizumab, compared with more than 25% in controls.

Every sample had some 100,000 of its TCR templates assayed. Some clones are missing from TCRdb's copy, which holds only in-frame ones; the method was immunoSEQ multiplex PCR. The sample yields roughly 97,000 clones, about 93% seen once. About this clone: Its antigen is still unknown.

The length of the CDR3 is 15 residues. After removal of 2 bases from V and 15 bases from J, the junction contained 14 bases not matched to a gene. The germline CDR1 and CDR2 sequences are MNHNY and SVGAGI (reference sequence). Sample: Tregs sorted from blood. This clonotype originated in a human donor in good health. The chain joins TRBV6-6 to TRBJ1-4; 8 nucleotides line up with TRBD1. The CDR3 is CASSYRQGTQKRLFF. As DNA, the CDR3 is TGTGCCAGCAGTTACCGACAGGGGACCCAGAAGCGGTTGTTTTTT.